The 2 T cell receptor beta chains below all came from one sample that was sequenced in a study of T cell clonality in common variable immunodeficiency. Study-level findings and limits: Common variable immunodeficiency TCR beta sequences reportedly had fewer deletions and N-nucleotide insertions.

Their recognized antigens are unknown. Data came from immunoSEQ multiplex PCR; TCRdb stores just in-frame clones and leaves some out. In total the sample includes fewer than 30,000 clones, none of them seen once. Sequencing was done on a sample of peripheral blood mononuclear cells. The receptors originated from a human donor with common variable immunodeficiency.

This clone appeared many times. The observed sequence ends 3 residues before the CDR3 terminus, with the missing tail filled in from the germline J gene. V and J are TRBV2 and TRBJ2-3; 12 bases align to TRBD1. The CDR3 sequence is 17 residues long. V was pared by 4 bases and J by 3 bases, with 8 bases of the junction left unmatched. CDR1 and CDR2 (germline): SNHLY, FYNNEI. CDR3 DNA (partial): TGTGCCAGCAGTGGAGGGACAGGGGGCCGGAGAACAGATACG. This sequence encodes CASSGGTGGRRTDT. The CDR3 reads in full as CASSGGTGGRRTDTQYF.

This clone has more than one count but fewer than ten. The DNA ends 3 residues before the CDR3 does, and the rest of the CDR3 is filled in from the germline J gene. The chain carries TRBV30 and TRBJ1-2; the D is unclear. Trimming took off 7 bases at V and 6 bases at J, with 15 bases between the two ends. Per the germline V gene, CDR1 is GTSNPN and CDR2 is SVGIG (reference sequence). CDR3 length: 12 residues. The CDR3 bases that were read are TGTGCCTCCACCCCCCCCGCGGATGGC. Amino acids: CASTPPADG. The entire CDR3 reads CASTPPADGYTF.